Here is one T cell receptor beta chain with its context. Its matching antigen is unknown. Attachment of unique molecular identifiers was made to individual cDNA molecules. TCRdb recomputed calls from the 5' RACE reads with MiXCR, one row per CDR3 protein. The sample yields approximately 110,000 distinct CDR3 sequences, about 15% seen once. The germline V and J ends were trimmed by 6 bases and 3 bases, with 17 bases remaining between them. There are 15 residues in the CDR3. Per germline, CDR1 DFQATT and CDR2 SNEGSKA (reference sequence). These data originate in a study of early T cells in non-severe SARS-CoV-2 infection. Findings of the study overall: Sequences matched to VDJdb favored anti-spike CD8 responses, while private and CD4 specificities were missed.

The V gene is TRBV20-1, the J gene TRBJ1-4; the D gene is possibly TRBD1 (6 bases). The source is an adult who was a healthcare worker with PCR-confirmed SARS-CoV-2 infection or an uninfected control (not recorded which). Sequenced sample: whole blood. The CDR3 DNA follows: TGCAGTGCATCCGACAGGCGTGTAGCTAATGAAAAACTGTTTTTT. It translates to CSASDRRVANEKLFF.